This T cell receptor (beta chain) was found in a study of T cells after yellow fever vaccination. Study-level information: Some fractions had low cell numbers, and these were prepared with SMART-Seq v4 Ultra Low Input. Study-level findings and limits: The booster saw the reappearance of most primary-vaccination clones (around 95% CD4, around 90% CD8). The CD4 compartment and the CD8 compartment contained a small share of clonotypes in common.

5'RACE template switching generated TCR cDNA, adding a universal primer site and UMIs. TCRdb independently ran MiXCR on the 5' RACE reads; one entry per CDR3 protein. This sample yields under 550,000 distinct CDR3 sequences, of which about a fifth are seen a single time; about 16% belongs to the top ten. With respect to this clonotype: What it recognizes is unknown.

Unmatched junction bases numbered 6, after V lost 4 bases and J lost 1 base. The CDR3 has 15 residues. The V gene's germline CDR1 is SGHRS and CDR2 YFSETQ. The V call is TRBV5-1, the J call TRBJ1-1; 8 bases map to TRBD1. The sequence was collected from a man younger than 35 who received the YFV17D yellow fever vaccine. The starting material was PBMCs, obtained roughly 23 days after the first yellow fever vaccination. The CDR3: CASSHAGQANTEAFF. The CDR3 DNA reads as TGCGCCAGCAGCCATGCGGGACAGGCGAACACTGAAGCTTTCTTT.